This passage covers 5 T cell receptor beta chains from one sample sequenced in a study of cytomegalovirus exposure and HLA in healthy donors. Some clones are missing from TCRdb's copy, which holds only in-frame ones; the method was immunoSEQ multiplex PCR. The data hold approximately 150,000 clones, with roughly 80% observed a single time. The specimen was PBMCs. These receptors originate from a man aged 30-40 years in good health and CMV-seropositive.

V usage is TRBV18 and J usage is TRBJ2-7, with TRBD1 matching 9 bases. Germline V lookup: CDR1 KGHSH, CDR2 LQKENI. The V gene end was trimmed by 3 bases and the J gene end by 5 bases; junction bases not matched to a gene: 11. The CDR3 is 16 amino acids. The CDR3 DNA sequence: TGTGCCAGCTCACCGTCAACCGGGACAGGGAAAGACGAGCAGTACTTC. This sequence encodes CASSPSTGTGKDEQYF.

CDR3: CASSVARNTEAFF. CDR3 nucleotides: TGTGCCAGCAGCGTGGCTCGGAACACTGAAGCTTTCTTT. The rearrangement uses TRBV28 and TRBJ1-1; D gene unclear. The V end lost 6 bases, the J end lost 1 base, and 9 bases lay between the germline ends. CDR3 length: 13 residues. The germline V gene has CDR1 MDHEN and CDR2 SYDVKM. Full variable domain (outside the CDR3, taken from reference TRBV28 and TRBJ1-1): DVKVTQSSRYLVKRTGEKVFLECVQDMDHENMFWYRQDPGLGLRLIYFSYDVKMKEKGDIPEGYSVSREKKERFSLILESASTNQTSMYLCASSVARNTEAFFGQGTRLTVV.

The rearrangement uses TRBV5-5 and TRBJ2-4, with no clear D. V was cut by 4 bases and J by 0 bases, with 11 bases left in between. The CDR3 runs 15 residues. Germline assignment: CDR1 SGHKS and CDR2 YYEKEE (reference sequence). The CDR3 reads CASSLLLLAKNIQYF. The CDR3 nucleotides are TGTGCCAGCAGCCTTCTCCTTCTAGCCAAAAACATTCAGTACTTC. Looking up the rest from reference TRBV5-5 and TRBJ2-4 gives the full variable domain: DAGVTQSPTHLIKTRGQQVTLRCSPISGHKSVSWYQQVLGQGPQFIFQYYEKEERGRGNFPDRFSARQFPNYSSELNVNALLLGDSALYLCASSLLLLAKNIQYFGAGTRLSVL.

This clone was observed a few times. The chain recombines TRBV7-2 with TRBJ2-5; D perhaps matches TRBD1 (5 bases). Germline CDR1 is SGHTA and CDR2 is FQGNSA. Trimming pared 0 bases from V and 6 bases from J, leaving 8 bases between. This CDR3 region has 13 residues. CDR3 sequence (DNA): TGTGCCAGCAGCTTAGCGACAGAGCAGACCCAGTACTTC. Its protein product is CASSLATEQTQYF.

The V and J genes are TRBV19 and TRBJ1-1; D is unresolved. This CDR3 contains 12 residues. Trimming pared 7 bases from V and 5 bases from J, leaving 11 bases between. The germline V gene encodes CDR1 LNHDA and CDR2 SQIVND (reference sequence). The CDR3 nucleotides are TGTGCCAGTATTCTTGCCGGGACTGAAGCTTTCTTT. This encodes CASILAGTEAFF.